This TCR beta chain was obtained from a study of human T cells and chemical hapten exposure. Study-level information: Patients having alopecia areata, totalis or universalis were mostly female.

The length of the CDR3 is 16 residues. CDR1 is SQVTM, CDR2 ANQGSEA, per germline. This sample's time point: patch test 1, 2 weeks after DPC sensitization. Treatment given: therapeutic diphenylcyclopropenone sensitization with weekly scalp DPC. Whole blood, unfractionated, served as the material for total RNA extraction. Via MiXCR, TCRdb re-called the RACE reads, giving one row per CDR3 protein. The sample shows roughly 98,000 distinct CDR3 sequences, 9.5% to 15% of them seen only once. Sequencing used whole blood, obtained in connection with sensitization to the hapten diphenylcyclopropenone (DPC). The chain joins TRBV29-1 to TRBJ2-5; 8 nucleotides agree with TRBD1. This clonotype originated in a woman in her forties with alopecia areata. Some clones in this sample may be carry-over from other donors' samples. The CDR3 region is CGGQGLYSTLGETQYF. The CDR3 region has the DNA TGCGGCGGACAGGGCCTATACTCGACCCTCGGGGAGACCCAGTACTTC.